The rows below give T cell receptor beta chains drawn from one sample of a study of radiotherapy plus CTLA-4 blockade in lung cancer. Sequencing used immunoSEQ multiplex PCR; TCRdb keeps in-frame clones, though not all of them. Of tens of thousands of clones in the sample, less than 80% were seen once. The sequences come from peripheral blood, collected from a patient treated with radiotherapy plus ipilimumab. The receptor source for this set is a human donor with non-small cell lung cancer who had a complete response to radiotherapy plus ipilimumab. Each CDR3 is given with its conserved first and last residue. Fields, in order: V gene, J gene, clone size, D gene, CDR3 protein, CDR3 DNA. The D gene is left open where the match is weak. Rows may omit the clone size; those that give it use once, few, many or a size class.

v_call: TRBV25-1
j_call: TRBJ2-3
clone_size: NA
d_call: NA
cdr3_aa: CASRKTGADTQYF
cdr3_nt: TGTGCCAGCAGGAAAACGGGGGCAGATACGCAGTATTTT

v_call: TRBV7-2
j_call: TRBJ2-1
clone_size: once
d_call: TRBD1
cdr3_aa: CASTPPGQSYNEQFF
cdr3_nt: TGTGCCAGCACCCCTCCGGGACAGTCCTACAATGAGCAGTTCTTC

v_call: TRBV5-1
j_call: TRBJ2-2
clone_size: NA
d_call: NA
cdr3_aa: CASSPMGAGDTGELFF
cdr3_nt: TGCGCCAGCTCCCCCATGGGGGCGGGAGACACCGGGGAGCTGTTTTTT

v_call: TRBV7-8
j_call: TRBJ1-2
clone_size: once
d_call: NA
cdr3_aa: CASSELVVSGYTF
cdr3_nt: TGTGCCAGCTCTGAGCTTGTCGTGTCTGGCTACACCTTC

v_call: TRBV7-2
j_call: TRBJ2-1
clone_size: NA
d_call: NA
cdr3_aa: CASSFGTANNEQFF
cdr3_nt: TGTGCCAGCAGCTTTGGGACCGCAAACAATGAGCAGTTCTTC

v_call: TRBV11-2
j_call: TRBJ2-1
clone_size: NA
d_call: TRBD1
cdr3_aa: CASSLESWFLGQGRYNEQFF
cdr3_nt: TGTGCCAGCAGCTTAGAATCTTGGTTCCTCGGACAGGGGAGGTACAATGAGCAGTTCTTC

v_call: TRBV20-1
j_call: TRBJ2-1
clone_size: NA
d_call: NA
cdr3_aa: CSAPTYEQFF
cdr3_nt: TGCAGTGCTCCCACGTACGAGCAGTTCTTC

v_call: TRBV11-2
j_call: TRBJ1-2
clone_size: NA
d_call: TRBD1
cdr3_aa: CASSFTQGGDGYTF
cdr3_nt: TGTGCCAGCAGCTTCACGCAGGGGGGGGATGGCTACACCTTC

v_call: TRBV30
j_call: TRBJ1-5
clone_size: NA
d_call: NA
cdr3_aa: CAWSVPGAGYSNQPQHF
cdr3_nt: TGTGCCTGGAGTGTACCAGGGGCCGGATATAGCAATCAGCCCCAGCATTTT

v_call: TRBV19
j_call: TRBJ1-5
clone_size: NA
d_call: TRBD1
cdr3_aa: CASSAQGTGSNQPQHF
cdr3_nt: TGTGCCAGTAGTGCCCAGGGGACAGGGAGCAATCAGCCCCAGCATTTT

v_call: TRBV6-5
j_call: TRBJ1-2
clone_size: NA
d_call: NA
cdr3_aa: CASSYVDSGRGYTF
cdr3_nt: TGTGCCAGCAGTTACGTGGACAGCGGTCGTGGCTACACCTTC

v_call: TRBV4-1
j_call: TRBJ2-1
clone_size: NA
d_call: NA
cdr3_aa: CASSQDPQGSYNEQFF
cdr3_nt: TGCGCCAGCAGCCAAGATCCCCAGGGGTCCTACAATGAGCAGTTCTTC

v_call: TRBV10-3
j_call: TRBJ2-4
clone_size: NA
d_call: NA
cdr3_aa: CAISESNVGIQYF
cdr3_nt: TGTGCCATCAGTGAGTCGAATGTGGGCATTCAGTACTTC

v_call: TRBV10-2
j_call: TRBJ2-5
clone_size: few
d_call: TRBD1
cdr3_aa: CASSEFIGTGGEETQYF
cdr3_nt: TGCGCCAGCAGTGAGTTTATCGGGACAGGGGGCGAAGAGACCCAGTACTTC

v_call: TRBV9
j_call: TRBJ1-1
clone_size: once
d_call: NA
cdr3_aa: CASSPQTANTEAFF
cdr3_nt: TGTGCCAGCAGCCCCCAGACCGCGAACACTGAAGCTTTCTTT

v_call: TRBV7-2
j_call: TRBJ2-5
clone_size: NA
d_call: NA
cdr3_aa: CASSLGWGLEETQYF
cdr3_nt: TGTGCCAGCAGCTTAGGGTGGGGGCTGGAAGAGACCCAGTACTTC

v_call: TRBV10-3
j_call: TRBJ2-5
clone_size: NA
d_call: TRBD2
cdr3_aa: CAIKPGLAGVQETQYF
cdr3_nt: TGTGCCATCAAACCGGGACTAGCGGGGGTACAAGAGACCCAGTACTTC

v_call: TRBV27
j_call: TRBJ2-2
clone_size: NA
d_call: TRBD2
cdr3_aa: CASSNGRPSGGGELFF
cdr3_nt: TGTGCCAGCAGCAACGGACGTCCGAGCGGGGGCGGGGAGCTGTTTTTT

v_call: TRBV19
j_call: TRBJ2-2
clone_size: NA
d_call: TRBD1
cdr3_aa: CASSIPGQGYGELFF
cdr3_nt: TGTGCCAGTAGTATCCCCGGACAGGGGTACGGGGAGCTGTTTTTT

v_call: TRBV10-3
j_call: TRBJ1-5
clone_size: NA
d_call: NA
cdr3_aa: CAISESRGGGNQPQHF
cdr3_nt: TGTGCCATCAGTGAGTCGCGGGGCGGGGGCAATCAGCCCCAGCATTTT

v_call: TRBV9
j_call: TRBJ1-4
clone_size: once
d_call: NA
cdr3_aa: CASSVDAFNEKLFF
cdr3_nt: TGTGCCAGCAGCGTAGATGCATTTAATGAAAAACTGTTTTTT

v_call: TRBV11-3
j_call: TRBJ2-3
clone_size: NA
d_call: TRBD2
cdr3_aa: CASSGTSGADTQYF
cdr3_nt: TGTGCCAGCAGCGGGACTAGCGGGGCAGATACGCAGTATTTT

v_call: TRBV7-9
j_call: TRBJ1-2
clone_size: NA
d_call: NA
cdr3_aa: CASSLALPVGYTF
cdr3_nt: TGTGCCAGCAGCTTAGCGTTGCCTGTTGGCTACACCTTC

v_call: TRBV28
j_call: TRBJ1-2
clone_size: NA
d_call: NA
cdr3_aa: CASTPSGRGGYGYTF
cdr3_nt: TGTGCCAGCACCCCAAGTGGCAGGGGCGGGTATGGCTACACCTTC

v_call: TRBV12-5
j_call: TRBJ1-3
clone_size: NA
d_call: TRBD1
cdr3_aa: CASGPQTGVGNTIYF
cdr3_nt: TGTGCTAGTGGTCCCCAGACAGGGGTAGGAAACACCATATATTTT

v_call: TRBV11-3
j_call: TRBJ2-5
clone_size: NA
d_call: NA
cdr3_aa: CASNQPPVETQYF
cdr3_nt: TGTGCCAGCAACCAACCCCCGGTCGAGACCCAGTACTTC

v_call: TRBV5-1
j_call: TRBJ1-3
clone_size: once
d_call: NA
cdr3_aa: CASSLGPYSGNTIYF
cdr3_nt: TGCGCCAGCAGCTTAGGACCGTACTCTGGAAACACCATATATTTT

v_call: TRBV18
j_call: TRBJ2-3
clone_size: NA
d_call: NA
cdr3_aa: CASSLRKGRNTADTQYF
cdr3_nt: TGTGCCAGCTCACTGAGAAAGGGCCGAAACACCGCAGATACGCAGTATTTT

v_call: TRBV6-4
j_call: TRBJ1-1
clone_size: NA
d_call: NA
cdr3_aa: CASSGGAEAFF
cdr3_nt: TGTGCCAGCAGTGGGGGGGCTGAAGCTTTCTTT

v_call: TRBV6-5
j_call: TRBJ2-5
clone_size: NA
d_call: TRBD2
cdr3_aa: CASSTGSGEQETQYF
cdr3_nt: TGTGCCAGCAGTACTGGTAGCGGGGAGCAAGAGACCCAGTACTTC

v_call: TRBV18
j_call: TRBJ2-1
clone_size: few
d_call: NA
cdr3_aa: CASSPFRGKLKDNEQFF
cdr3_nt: TGTGCCAGCTCACCCTTTAGGGGGAAGCTCAAGGACAATGAGCAGTTCTTC

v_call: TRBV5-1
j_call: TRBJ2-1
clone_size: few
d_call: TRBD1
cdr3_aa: CASSKGQADEQFF
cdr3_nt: TGCGCCAGCAGCAAGGGACAGGCGGATGAGCAGTTCTTC

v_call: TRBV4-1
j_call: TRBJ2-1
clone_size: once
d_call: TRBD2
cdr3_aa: CASSQDRSGDYNEQFF
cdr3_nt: TGCGCCAGCAGCCAAGATCGAAGCGGGGACTACAATGAGCAGTTCTTC

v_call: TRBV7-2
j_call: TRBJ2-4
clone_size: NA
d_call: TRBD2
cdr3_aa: CASSLVAGGTGNIQYF
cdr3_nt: TGTGCCAGCAGCTTAGTAGCGGGCGGGACGGGCAACATTCAGTACTTC

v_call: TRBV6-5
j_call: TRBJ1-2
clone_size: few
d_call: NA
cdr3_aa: CASSYSRQSPYGYTF
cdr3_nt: TGTGCCAGCAGTTACTCTCGACAGAGCCCTTATGGCTACACCTTC

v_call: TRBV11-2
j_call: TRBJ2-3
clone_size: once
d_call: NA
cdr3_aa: CASSLELAIADTQYF
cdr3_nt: TGTGCCAGCAGCTTGGAGCTAGCTATCGCAGATACGCAGTATTTT

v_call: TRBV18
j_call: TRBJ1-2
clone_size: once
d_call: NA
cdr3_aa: CASSPPDGARGYGYTF
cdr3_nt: TGTGCCAGCTCACCACCGGATGGGGCGCGCGGCTATGGCTACACCTTC

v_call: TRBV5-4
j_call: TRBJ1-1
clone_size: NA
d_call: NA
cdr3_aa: CASSLTNRDTEAFF
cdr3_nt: TGTGCCAGCAGCCTGACCAATAGGGACACTGAAGCTTTCTTT

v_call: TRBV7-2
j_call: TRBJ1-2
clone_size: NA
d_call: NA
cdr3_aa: CASSRPLRGYTF
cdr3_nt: TGTGCCAGCAGCCGTCCACTTAGGGGCTACACCTTC

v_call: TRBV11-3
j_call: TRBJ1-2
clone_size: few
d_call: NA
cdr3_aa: CASSPLARNYGYTF
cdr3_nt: TGTGCCAGCAGCCCCCTGGCGCGAAACTATGGCTACACCTTC

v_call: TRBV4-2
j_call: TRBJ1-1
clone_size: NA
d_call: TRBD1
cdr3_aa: CASSQEVSGGTEAFF
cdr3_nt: TGTGCCAGCAGCCAAGAGGTGTCAGGGGGCACTGAAGCTTTCTTT

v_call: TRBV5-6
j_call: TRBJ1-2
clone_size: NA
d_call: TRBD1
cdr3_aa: CASSFHFSDRAYYGYTF
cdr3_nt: TGTGCCAGCAGCTTCCATTTTTCGGACAGGGCCTACTATGGCTACACCTTC

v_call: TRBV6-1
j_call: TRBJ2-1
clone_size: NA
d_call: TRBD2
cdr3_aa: CASRTSGRDEQFF
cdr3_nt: TGTGCCAGCCGGACTAGCGGGAGGGATGAGCAGTTCTTC

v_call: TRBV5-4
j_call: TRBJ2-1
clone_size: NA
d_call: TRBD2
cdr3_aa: CASSLAGANYNEQFF
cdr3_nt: TGTGCCAGCAGCTTAGCGGGGGCCAATTACAATGAGCAGTTCTTC

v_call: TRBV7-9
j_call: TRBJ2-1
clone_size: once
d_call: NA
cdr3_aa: CASSLSLGSREQFF
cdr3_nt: TGTGCCAGCAGCTTAAGTTTGGGATCCCGGGAGCAGTTCTTC

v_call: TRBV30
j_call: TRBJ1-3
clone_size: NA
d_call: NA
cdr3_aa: CAWSTGQLTHGGSSGNTIYF
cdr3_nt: TGTGCCTGGAGTACGGGGCAGTTGACTCACGGGGGGAGCTCTGGAAACACCATATATTTT

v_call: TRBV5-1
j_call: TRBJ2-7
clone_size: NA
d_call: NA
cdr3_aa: CASSMGGYEQYF
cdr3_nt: TGCGCCAGCAGCATGGGGGGCTACGAGCAGTACTTC

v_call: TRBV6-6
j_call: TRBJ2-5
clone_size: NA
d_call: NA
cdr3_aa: CASKIQETQYF
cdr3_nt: TGTGCCAGCAAGATCCAAGAGACCCAGTACTTC

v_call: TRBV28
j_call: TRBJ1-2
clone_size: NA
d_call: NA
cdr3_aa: CASSLGGAQGYTF
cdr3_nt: TGTGCCAGCAGTTTGGGAGGGGCGCAAGGCTACACCTTC

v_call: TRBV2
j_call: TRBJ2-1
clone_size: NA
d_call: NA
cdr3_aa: CASVKEGPYNEQFF
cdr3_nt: TGTGCCAGCGTAAAGGAGGGGCCCTACAATGAGCAGTTCTTC

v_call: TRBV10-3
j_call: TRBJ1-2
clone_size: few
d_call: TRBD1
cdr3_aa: CAISRGDREYGYTF
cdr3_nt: TGTGCCATCAGCAGAGGGGACAGGGAGTATGGCTACACCTTC

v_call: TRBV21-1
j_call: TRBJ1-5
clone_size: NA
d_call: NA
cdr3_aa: CASSKGRGSGNQPQHF
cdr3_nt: TGTGCCAGCAGCAAGGGACGGGGTTCTGGGAATCAGCCCCAGCATTTT

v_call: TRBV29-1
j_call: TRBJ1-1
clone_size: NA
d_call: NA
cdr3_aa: CSGGRGSTEAFF
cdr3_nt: TGCAGCGGGGGGCGGGGAAGCACTGAAGCTTTCTTT

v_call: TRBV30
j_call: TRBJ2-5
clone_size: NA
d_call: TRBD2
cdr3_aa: CALGLAGGPGETQYF
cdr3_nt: TGTGCCTTGGGACTAGCGGGAGGGCCGGGGGAGACCCAGTACTTC